A single T cell receptor (beta chain) is shown here with its context. Its specificity is unknown. These data belong to a study of T cells expressing NK-cell markers. Study-wide context: Sorted T-cell subsets CD3+CD56+NKG2C+, CD3+CD56+NKG2C- and CD3+CD56-NKG2C+ were TCR beta-sequenced. Eight donors were sequenced, seven testing HCMV-seropositive and one testing seronegative. Study observations and caveats: In about six donors, dominant NKG2C+ clonotypes were roughly 1.0-7.0% of CD8+ T cells. The CD3+CD56-NKG2C+ fraction of several donors was also led by these clonotypes.

TCRdb reanalyzed the 5' RACE reads and collapses them to one entry per CDR3 protein, without DNA. The listing records 500,000 or so distinct CDR3 sequences. The sample consisted of blood T cells: a sorted CD56 or NKG2C T cell subset, CD4+ or CD8+ T cells, or bulk PBMC T cells (not recorded which). The TCR sequence derives from a man between 18 and 29 years old in good health.

The CDR3 sequence is CSVGGRTNTGELFF. The gene calls are TRBV29-1 and TRBJ2-2; there is no DNA to check the TCRdb D call of TRBD1. Germline assignment: CDR1 SQVTM and CDR2 ANQGSEA. This CDR3 contains 14 residues.